This TCR beta chain was documented in a study of blood T cell repertoires in COVID-19 (dated by TCRdb to about 2020). Regarding the study in general: Samples from collaborators originated in the United States, Italy and Spain and spanned both the acute and convalescent phases of COVID-19. The prospective study material was composed of cDNA or gDNA derived from T cells, B-cell-depleted T cells, or PBMCs. Samples came from the ongoing ImmuneRACE study (first 160 participants) plus 1,254 subjects from 6 global collaborators. Deeply sampled blood TCRbeta repertoires from subjects exposed to, actively infected with, or recovered from COVID-19 were included in the dataset. The repertoires were released in a freely available public database intended as a resource for research on the immune response to SARS-CoV-2. The sample metadata nearly always contained a de-identified subject ID, COVID-19 status, age in years and sex. Where HLA class I and class II types were available, the types were taken from metadata supplied by the sample provider, not from assay-based typing. What the work shows at the level of the full study, not this receptor alone: The amount of clinical and demographic metadata varied by source and participant and was provided uncurated.

The junction carries 14 bases between V and J, which are trimmed by 4 bases and 1 base respectively. Inclusive of the bounding cysteine and phenylalanine, the CDR3 is 15 residues long. The CDR3 DNA has 45 bases and is translated from base 1. From a lookup of the germline V gene (reference sequence), CDR1 and CDR2 are SGHNT and YYREEE. As for this clone: Its antigen target is currently unknown. Per-nucleotide qualities are absent, and no much larger clonotype sits a single base away.

TCRbeta CDR3 regions were amplified from genomic DNA by means of the immunoSEQ Assay, a bias-controlled multiplex PCR. In the source study's methods: Nucleated cell counts per sample were estimated from amplification of reference gene primers within the assay. Sequence reads were collapsed and filtered to measure the absolute abundance of every unique TCRbeta CDR3 rearrangement. For each sample, productive Simpson clonality was calculated as the square root of Simpson's diversity index over productive rearrangements. TCRdb holds this immuneACCESS table with in-frame rearrangements only. Some clones are missing; in checked studies, unresolved V genes explain under half, and the rest has no known cause. Clonal size and the V and J genes are those of that table, whereas D and trimming came from the DNA. This sample has about 480,000 clones in its table, and roughly nine tenths of those were observed once. Approximately 0.9% of the sample is in the top ten clones.

One collaborating source in Seattle enrolled patients while the patients were actively infected and followed the patients over time throughout the course of disease. Collaborating institutions collected whole blood in K2EDTA tubes following their own protocols. For TCRbeta analysis, collaborator samples were shipped as frozen whole blood, as isolated PBMCs, or as DNA extracted from either sample type. The sequence links TRBV5-4 to TRBJ1-1; the D gene is perhaps TRBD1, from 6 matching bases. This clonotype was sampled from a man between 18 and 35 years old with COVID-19, enrolled during active disease. Sequenced: peripheral blood. The DNA reads TGTGCCAGCAGCCCAGGTGGGGGACAGAACACTGAAGCTTTCTTT. This sequence encodes CASSPGGGQNTEAFF.